These 24 T cell receptor beta chains share one sample of origin, sequenced in a study of CD8 T cells in Susac syndrome. Reverse transcription of 0.5 to 1 ug RNA was performed with random hexamers. TCRdb re-called the immunoSEQ multiplex PCR reads with MiXCR, one entry per CDR3 protein. The table records about 180,000 distinct CDR3 sequences, 90% to 95% of them present only once. Sequencing used CD4+ T cells from PBMCs. The receptor source for this set is a human donor with multiple sclerosis.

The V call is TRBV3-1, the J call TRBJ1-5; D not certain. V shed 6 bases and J shed 4 bases, with 16 bases lying between them. CDR1 LGHDT and CDR2 YNNKEL come from the germline V gene (reference sequence). The CDR3 spans 15 residues. The CDR3 bases are TGTGCCAGCAGTATCGCTCCCGGCGGGAATCAGCCCCAGCATTTT. Amino acid sequence: CASSIAPGGNQPQHF. Full variable domain (remainder filled in from reference TRBV3-1 and TRBJ1-5): DTAVSQTPKYLVTQMGNDKSIKCEQNLGHDTMYWYKQDSKKFLKIMFSYNNKELIINETVPNRFSPKSPDKAHLNLHINSLELGDSAVYFCASSIAPGGNQPQHFGDGTRLSIL.

The chain joins TRBV7-2 to TRBJ1-4; D possibly corresponds to TRBD1 (5 bases). CDR1 and CDR2 from the germline V gene are SGHTA and FQGNSA. This CDR3 is 13 amino acids long. V lost 0 bases and J 8 bases, leaving 7 bases between the germline ends. CDR3: CASSLAGPEKLFF. The CDR3 bases are TGTGCCAGCAGCTTAGCGGGGCCAGAAAAACTGTTTTTT.

This chain links TRBV3-1 with TRBJ1-1; the match to TRBD1 covers 7 bases. V dropped 7 bases and J dropped 0; count of bases not matched to a gene: 5. CDR3 length: 14 residues. Germline values: CDR1 LGHDT, CDR2 YNNKEL (reference sequence). The CDR3 DNA is TGTGCCAGCACCCAGGGGGGGTTGAACACTGAAGCTTTCTTT. This encodes CASTQGGLNTEAFF.

In its sample, this clonotype was seen a few times. V is TRBV5-4 and J is TRBJ1-4, with 10 bases fitting TRBD1. In germline, CDR1 is SGHNT, CDR2 YYREEE (reference sequence). The length of the CDR3 is 14 residues. Trimming took 4 bases from V and 6 from J; bases not matched to a gene: 3. This CDR3 reads CASSQGTGDEKLFF. The CDR3 region has the DNA TGTGCCAGCAGCCAGGGGACAGGGGATGAAAAACTGTTTTTT.

This chain connects TRBV30 to TRBJ2-2; tentatively, D is TRBD2 (7 bases). Germline lookup yields CDR1 GTSNPN and CDR2 SVGIG (reference sequence). The CDR3 is made up of 18 amino acids. V was shortened by 0 bases and J by 4 bases, with 21 bases between the two germline ends. The CDR3: CAWSVRHGGQSSTGELFF. In DNA form, the CDR3 reads TGTGCCTGGAGTGTACGTCACGGGGGGCAATCTAGCACCGGGGAGCTGTTTTTT.

A single count supports this clonotype. V usage is TRBV7-2 and J usage is TRBJ2-7, with 7 bases identical to TRBD2. Germline V CDR1 and CDR2: SGHTA, FQGNSA. J was trimmed by 6 bases and V by 3 bases; bases with no gene match: 8. The CDR3 covers 14 residues. The CDR3 DNA is TGTGCCAGCAGCTTTCCGGCCACGGGGGGCGAGCAGTACTTC. It encodes CASSFPATGGEQYF.

The CDR3 here is CSVETTLNTEAFF. The CDR3 region has the DNA TGCAGCGTTGAAACAACGTTGAACACTGAAGCTTTCTTT. The chain joins TRBV29-1 to TRBJ1-1; the D is unclear. The germline V gene has CDR1 SQVTM and CDR2 ANQGSEA. V gave up 2 bases and J gave up 0 bases, with 7 bases separating them. CDR3 size: 13 residues.

Details on this clonotype: This CDR3 is missing its conserved last phenylalanine or tryptophan, likely due to a read error. The DNA is left out, because the CDR3 cannot be placed on it with certainty; the CDR3 is given as TCRdb lists it. The chain links TRBV9 to TRBJ2-7; the listed D gene, TRBD2, was not tested against the DNA. Termini included, the CDR3 measures 18 amino acids. Germline V gene data show CDR1 as SGDLS and CDR2 as YYNGEE. The CDR3 reads CASSAWVDLRGPELRAVL.

The chain joins TRBV9 to TRBJ2-6; 8 nucleotides line up with TRBD1. CDR3 length equals 17 residues. Germline V lookup: CDR1 SGDLS, CDR2 YYNGEE. The V and J ends lost 3 bases and 1 base, in that order; junction bases with no gene match: 6. CDR3 residues: CASSARDRTSGANVLTF. The CDR3 DNA is TGTGCCAGCAGCGCGAGGGACAGGACTTCTGGGGCCAACGTCCTGACTTTC.

This clonotype has a single count. In DNA form, the CDR3 reads TGTGCCAGCTCGCCAGGGCAGGTAGATTCACCCCTCCACTTT. Amino acid sequence: CASSPGQVDSPLHF. This sequence joins TRBV18 and TRBJ1-6, with a possible D match to TRBD1 (5 bases). Trimming pared 6 bases from V and 8 bases from J, leaving 14 bases between. Germline V CDR1 and CDR2: KGHSH, LQKENI. The CDR3 extends over 14 amino acids.

The chain recombines TRBV24-1 with TRBJ2-7; no definite D call. The CDR3 runs 13 residues. Germline V CDR1 and CDR2: KGHDR, SFDVKD. Trimming took off 3 bases at V and 6 bases at J, with 11 bases between the two ends. Here the CDR3 reads CATSDGPSPEQYF. Written as DNA, the CDR3 is TGTGCCACCAGTGATGGACCTTCCCCCGAGCAGTACTTC.

The chain has TRBV12-3 or TRBV12-4 and TRBJ1-4; no firm D call. This CDR3 is 16 amino acids long. Trimming stripped 0 bases from V and 7 bases from J, with 15 bases between. CDR3 coding DNA: TGTGCCAGCAGTTTAGCGAAACCGGGCTCGAGTGAAAAACTGTTTTTT. It is translated as CASSLAKPGSSEKLFF.

This clonotype was picked up a small number of times. This chain joins TRBV23-1 and TRBJ2-7, with D uncertain. Being an ORF, TRBV23-1 has a function that is uncertain. The CDR3 is made up of 15 amino acids. Trimming removed 2 bases at V and 1 base at J, with 12 bases between. The CDR3 loop is CASSQEPRTSYEQYF. The DNA for the CDR3 is TGCGCCAGCAGTCAAGAGCCACGGACGTCCTACGAGCAGTACTTC.

The V gene is TRBV18, the J gene TRBJ1-1; D is possibly TRBD1 (5 bases). The germline gives CDR1 KGHSH, CDR2 LQKENI. V was shortened by 9 bases and J by 2 bases, with 16 bases between the two germline ends. The CDR3 spans 14 residues. The CDR3 protein is CASGNLGVNTEAFF. The CDR3 DNA follows: TGTGCCAGTGGTAATCTGGGGGTTAACACTGAAGCTTTCTTT. Using reference TRBV18 and TRBJ1-1 for the parts outside the CDR3, the full variable domain is NAGVMQNPRHLVRRRGQEARLRCSPMKGHSHVYWYRQLPEEGLKFMVYLQKENIIDESGMPKERFSAEFPKEGPSILRIQQVVRGDSAAYFCASGNLGVNTEAFFGQGTRLTVV.

The rearrangement links TRBV5-1 to TRBJ1-1, with D perhaps TRBD1 (5 bases). The germline V and J ends were trimmed by 1 base and 4 bases, with 20 bases remaining between them. In germline, CDR1 is SGHRS, CDR2 YFSETQ. This CDR3 region has 17 residues. As DNA, the CDR3 is TGCGCCAGCAGCTTGTCGGCAGGGCCCTTTCAGAGCACTGAAGCTTTCTTT. This translates into CASSLSAGPFQSTEAFF.

The chain combines TRBV2 with TRBJ2-1; 7 bases are shared with TRBD2. The CDR3 is made up of 16 amino acids. V shed 6 bases, J shed 0 bases, and the junction held 8 bases outside the gene matches. Germline-derived CDR1 and CDR2 are SNHLY and FYNNEI. The CDR3 sequence is CASRKLALSSYNEQFF. CDR3 in DNA: TGTGCCAGCAGAAAACTAGCGCTTAGCTCCTACAATGAGCAGTTCTTC. Supplemented by reference TRBV2 and TRBJ2-1, the full variable domain reads EPEVTQTPSHQVTQMGQEVILRCVPISNHLYFYWYRQILGQKVEFLVSFYNNEISEKSEIFDDQFSVERPDGSNFTLKIRSTKLEDSAMYFCASRKLALSSYNEQFFGPGTRLTVL.

This clonotype was observed a single time. The chain couples TRBV7-6 to TRBJ2-3; 10 nucleotides match TRBD2. CDR3 length: 17 residues. Germline lookup yields CDR1 SGHVS and CDR2 FNYEAQ. J lost 2 bases, V lost 5 bases, and 10 bases had no gene match. This CDR3 is CASSPMASGGLTDTQYF. DNA for the CDR3: TGTGCCAGCAGCCCGATGGCTAGCGGGGGCCTCACAGATACGCAGTATTTT. Based on the CDR3 plus reference TRBV7-6 and TRBJ2-3, the full variable domain is GAGVSQSPRYKVTKRGQDVALRCDPISGHVSLYWYRQALGQGPEFLTYFNYEAQQDKSGLPNDRFSAERPEGSISTLTIQRTEQRDSAMYRCASSPMASGGLTDTQYFGPGTRLTVL.

This clonotype was counted between two and nine times. V gene TRBV19 combines with J gene TRBJ1-5; D gene unclear. V was clipped by 5 bases and J by 7 bases, with 9 bases between them. The CDR3 totals 12 residues. The germline gives CDR1 LNHDA, CDR2 SQIVND (reference sequence). The CDR3 reads CASSPGNQPQHF. The CDR3, as DNA: TGTGCCAGTAGTCCAGGTAACCAGCCCCAGCATTTT. The whole variable domain, filled in from reference TRBV19 and TRBJ1-5, reads DGGITQSPKYLFRKEGQNVTLSCEQNLNHDAMYWYRQDPGQGLRLIYYSQIVNDFQKGDIAEGYSVSREKKESFPLTVTSAQKNPTAFYLCASSPGNQPQHFGDGTRLSIL.

The V and J genes are TRBV19 and TRBJ2-3; 8 bases are shared with TRBD2. With V trimmed by 1 base and J by 0 bases, 3 bases remained unmatched. The CDR3 contains 16 residues. Germline V gene lookup returns CDR1 LNHDA and CDR2 SQIVND (reference sequence). The CDR3, as DNA: TGTGCCAGTAGTATAGCCGGCGGGGGGAGCACAGATACGCAGTATTTT. Translated: CASSIAGGGSTDTQYF.

This clonotype has only one observation. V gene TRBV5-6 combines with J gene TRBJ2-1; the D gene is possibly TRBD1 (6 bases). The germline V and J ends were trimmed by 3 bases and 0 bases, with 10 bases remaining between them. The CDR3 is 15 amino acids. CDR1 is SGHDT, CDR2 YYEEEE, per germline. The CDR3 DNA follows: TGTGCCAGCAGCTCCCGGGACACCTCCTACAATGAGCAGTTCTTC. It translates to CASSSRDTSYNEQFF.

This clonotype was observed a few times. The V and J genes are TRBV3-1 and TRBJ2-7; 11 bases are a match to TRBD1. CDR3 length: 14 residues. V shed 0 bases and J 9 bases; nucleotides not matched to a gene: 4. Germline assignment: CDR1 LGHDT and CDR2 YNNKEL (reference sequence). CDR3 sequence (DNA): TGTGCCAGCAGCCAAGAAACCGGGACAGGGGGGCAGTACTTC. Its translation is CASSQETGTGGQYF.

This chain connects TRBV28 to TRBJ2-1; no clear D. The CDR3 totals 15 residues. Germline CDR1 reads MDHEN; CDR2 reads SYDVKM. Trimming removed 5 bases from V and 6 bases from J, with 17 bases in between. For the CDR3, the DNA is TGTGCCAGCAGTCGGTCACTACCAAAATCCAATGAGCAGTTCTTC. It encodes CASSRSLPKSNEQFF.

The genes are TRBV9 and TRBJ2-7; 8 bases are shared with TRBD2. Per germline, CDR1 SGDLS and CDR2 YYNGEE. V dropped 4 bases and J dropped 4; count of bases not matched to a gene: 16. CDR3 length: 17 residues. CDR3 sequence (DNA): TGTGCCAGCAGCCCTTCGGGGGTGGCGGGAGGTTCGTACGAGCAGTACTTC. Translated, it gives CASSPSGVAGGSYEQYF. The full variable domain, in which reference TRBV9 and TRBJ2-7 provide the parts outside the CDR3, is DSGVTQTPKHLITATGQRVTLRCSPRSGDLSVYWYQQSLDQGLQFLIQYYNGEERAKGNILERFSAQQFPDLHSELNLSSLELGDSALYFCASSPSGVAGGSYEQYFGPGTRLTVT.

This clonotype has only one observation. The chain uses TRBV20-1 and TRBJ2-3, with a tentative D call TRBD2 (5 bases). The CDR3 spans 15 residues. Looked up from germline, CDR1 is DFQATT and CDR2 is SNEGSKA (reference sequence). The V end was cut by 4 bases, the J end by 1 base, with 15 bases between. The CDR3 loop is CSANGGVTGTDTQYF. DNA of the CDR3: TGCAGTGCTAATGGAGGAGTGACGGGCACAGATACGCAGTATTTT.